This T cell receptor (beta chain) was sequenced in a study of shared clonotypes between healthy human individuals. The CDR3 runs 15 residues. CDR1 and CDR2 from the germline V gene are SNHLY and FYNNEI. The junction had 5 bases not matched to a gene; V was cut back by 7 bases and J by 3 bases. The method was immunoSEQ multiplex PCR; TCRdb's version includes in-frame clones alone and lacks a portion of them. The data contain about 500,000 clones, about 74% of them singletons. This sequence originates from a middle-aged woman in good health. Some clones in this sample may be carry-over from other donors' samples. The chain has TRBV2 and TRBJ2-1, with 11 bases aligning to TRBD1. Sequencing was carried out using PBMCs. This CDR3 reads CASIYGTGGYNEQFF. CDR3 DNA: TGTGCCAGCATTTACGGGACAGGGGGCTACAATGAGCAGTTCTTC. Supplemented by reference TRBV2 and TRBJ2-1, the full variable domain reads EPEVTQTPSHQVTQMGQEVILRCVPISNHLYFYWYRQILGQKVEFLVSFYNNEISEKSEIFDDQFSVERPDGSNFTLKIRSTKLEDSAMYFCASIYGTGGYNEQFFGPGTRLTVL.